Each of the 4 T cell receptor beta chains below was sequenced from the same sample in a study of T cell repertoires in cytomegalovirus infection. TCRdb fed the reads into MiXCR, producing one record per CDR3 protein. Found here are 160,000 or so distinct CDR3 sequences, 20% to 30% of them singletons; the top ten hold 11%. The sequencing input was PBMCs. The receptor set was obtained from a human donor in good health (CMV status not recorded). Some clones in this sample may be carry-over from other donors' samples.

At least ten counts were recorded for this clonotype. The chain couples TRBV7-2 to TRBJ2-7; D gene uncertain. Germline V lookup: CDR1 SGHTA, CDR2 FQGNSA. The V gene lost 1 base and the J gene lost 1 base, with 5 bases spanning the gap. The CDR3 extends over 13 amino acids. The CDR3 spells CASSLGLSYEQYF. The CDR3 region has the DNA TGTGCCAGCAGCTTAGGCCTTTCCTACGAGCAGTACTTC.

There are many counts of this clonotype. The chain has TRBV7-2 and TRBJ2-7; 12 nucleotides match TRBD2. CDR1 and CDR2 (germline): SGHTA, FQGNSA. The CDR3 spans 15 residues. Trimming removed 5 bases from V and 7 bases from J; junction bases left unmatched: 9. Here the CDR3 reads CASSGLAGTYVEQYF. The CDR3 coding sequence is TGTGCCAGCAGCGGACTAGCGGGGACCTACGTGGAGCAGTACTTC.

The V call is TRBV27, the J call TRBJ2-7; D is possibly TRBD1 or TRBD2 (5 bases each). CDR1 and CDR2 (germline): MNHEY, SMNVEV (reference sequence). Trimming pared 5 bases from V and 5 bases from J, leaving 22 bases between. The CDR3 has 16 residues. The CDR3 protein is CASSPVPGRDQDEQYF. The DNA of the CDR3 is TGTGCCAGCAGTCCGGTCCCGGGACGCGACCAGGACGAGCAGTACTTC.

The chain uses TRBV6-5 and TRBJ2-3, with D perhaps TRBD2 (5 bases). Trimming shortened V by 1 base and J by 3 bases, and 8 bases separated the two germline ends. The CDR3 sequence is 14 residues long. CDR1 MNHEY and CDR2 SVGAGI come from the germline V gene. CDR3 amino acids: CASSYYRGTDTQYF. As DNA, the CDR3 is TGTGCCAGCAGTTACTACCGCGGGACAGATACGCAGTATTTT.